This T cell receptor (beta chain) emerged from a study of CD8+ T cells in alopecia areata. Study results and caveats: Among the 100 top clones, expanded CD8+ clones, like scalp clonality, were significantly decreased by tofacitinib.

As regards this clone: The antigen is undetermined. The germline gene is not matched at one end of the junction; a read error may be the cause.

Noted treatment: oral pan-JAK inhibitor, 5-10 mg twice daily. Germline-derived CDR1 and CDR2 are SQVTM and ANQGSEA. There are 14 residues in the CDR3. Isolated RNA was reverse transcribed into cDNA used as the sequencing template. Clones were read by immunoSEQ multiplex PCR, and TCRdb kept only the in-frame ones, dropping some. The repertoire holds 100,000 or so clones, about 61% seen once, with approximately 16% in the top ten. The chain couples TRBV29-1 to TRBJ1-1, with D possibly matching TRBD1 (6 bases). Sequenced material: CD8+ T cells sorted from blood, taken at approximately week 56, from a patient treated with tofacitinib. This receptor was identified in a human donor with alopecia areata. The CDR3 reads CSVGAGAVNTGAFF. The CDR3 region has the DNA TGCAGCGTTGGAGCAGGGGCCGTTAACACTGGAGCTTTCTTT.